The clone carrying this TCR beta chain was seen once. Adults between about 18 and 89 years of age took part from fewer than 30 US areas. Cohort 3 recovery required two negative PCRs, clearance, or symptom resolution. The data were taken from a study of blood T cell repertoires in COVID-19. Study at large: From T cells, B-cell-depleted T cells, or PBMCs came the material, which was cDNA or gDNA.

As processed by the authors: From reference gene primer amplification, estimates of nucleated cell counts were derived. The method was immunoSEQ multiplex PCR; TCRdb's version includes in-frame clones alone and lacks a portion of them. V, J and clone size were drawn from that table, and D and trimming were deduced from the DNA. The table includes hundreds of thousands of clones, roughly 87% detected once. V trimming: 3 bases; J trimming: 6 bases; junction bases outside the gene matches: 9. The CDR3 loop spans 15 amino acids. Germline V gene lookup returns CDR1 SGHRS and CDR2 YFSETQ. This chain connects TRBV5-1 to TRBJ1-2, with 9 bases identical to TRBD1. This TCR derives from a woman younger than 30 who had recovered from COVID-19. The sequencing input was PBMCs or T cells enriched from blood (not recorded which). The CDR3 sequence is CASSSSHRGRDGYTF. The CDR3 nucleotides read TGCGCCAGCAGCTCAAGCCACAGGGGGCGGGATGGCTACACCTTC.